The entry below describes one T cell receptor beta chain. Antigen unknown. The entry originates in a study of cytomegalovirus exposure and HLA in healthy donors. This CDR3 comprises 14 residues. Germline lookup yields CDR1 SGHAT and CDR2 FQDESV (reference sequence). V lost 4 bases and J lost 1; bases outside the gene matches: 3. This PCR relied on a set of 60 Vbeta primers and 13 Jbeta primers. This table comes from immunoSEQ multiplex PCR, and its TCRdb copy is limited to in-frame clones, with some not included. The repertoire has some 170,000 clones, roughly 82% of them found once; the top ten carry around 10%. General study results and limits: TCR association rates varied by HLA locus in a later analysis, with DRB1 highest and HLA-C lowest.

This clonotype was sampled from a man between 45 and 60 years old in good health and CMV-seropositive. The sample taken for sequencing was PBMCs. The chain couples TRBV11-1 to TRBJ1-1; 7 nucleotides match TRBD1. In nucleotides, the CDR3 is TGTGCCAGCAGCTGGGACAGAGAGAACACTGAAGCTTTCTTT. This codes for CASSWDRENTEAFF.